These T cell receptor beta chains were read from a single sample in a study of shared clonotypes between healthy human individuals. The protocol was immunoSEQ multiplex PCR, while the TCRdb copy is restricted to in-frame clones and leaves out a portion. There are about 1.5 million clones in the sample; 95% to 99% occur only once, and 0.4% to 0.55% lies in the top ten. Sequenced input: naive CD4+ T cells sorted from blood. These receptors came from a man younger than 40 in good health. Each CDR3 is given with its conserved first and last residue.

J gene: TRBJ2-1; V gene: TRBV2; CDR3 protein: CASSPDPLMFF
J gene: TRBJ2-3; V gene: TRBV7-9; CDR3 protein: CASSLRQGDTQYF
J gene: TRBJ2-2; V gene: TRBV29-1; CDR3 protein: CSVRDWKTGELFF
J gene: TRBJ2-7; V gene: TRBV5-4; CDR3 protein: CASSLDHTGSYEQYF
J gene: TRBJ1-5; V gene: TRBV6-6; CDR3 protein: CASWPSGGNQPQHF
J gene: TRBJ1-1; V gene: TRBV18; CDR3 protein: CASSPTVGNVGPEAFF
J gene: TRBJ2-3; V gene: TRBV9; CDR3 protein: CASSADSGGGTDTQYF
J gene: TRBJ2-1; V gene: TRBV4-1; CDR3 protein: CASSLRETSGSRFYNEQFF
J gene: TRBJ1-4; V gene: TRBV27; CDR3 protein: CASSFNVPGRGEKLFF
J gene: TRBJ1-4; V gene: TRBV10-3; CDR3 protein: CAIRGGGNEKLFF
J gene: TRBJ2-3; V gene: TRBV5-1; CDR3 protein: CASSSAFLSTDTQYF
J gene: TRBJ2-1; V gene: TRBV19; CDR3 protein: CASSTSRDRRHEQFF
J gene: TRBJ1-1; V gene: TRBV7-3; CDR3 protein: CASSLIGGNFQSTEAFF
J gene: TRBJ2-1; V gene: TRBV19; CDR3 protein: CASSIGRPLLTSGREQNEQFF
J gene: TRBJ1-2; V gene: TRBV6-5; CDR3 protein: CASTDWGAGGYTF
J gene: TRBJ2-7; V gene: TRBV19; CDR3 protein: CASSIVGQGPGYEQYF
J gene: TRBJ2-3; V gene: TRBV7-9; CDR3 protein: CASTPTTDTQYF
J gene: TRBJ1-5; V gene: TRBV6-6; CDR3 protein: CASSLLSNQPQHF
J gene: TRBJ2-1; V gene: TRBV6-6; CDR3 protein: CATGGSANNEQFF
J gene: TRBJ2-7; V gene: TRBV5-6; CDR3 protein: CASSSPGKVGYEQYF
J gene: TRBJ2-5; V gene: TRBV9; CDR3 protein: CASSAVAGGLETQYF
J gene: TRBJ2-5; V gene: TRBV9; CDR3 protein: CASSVGLAGGNQETQYF
J gene: TRBJ1-5; V gene: TRBV19; CDR3 protein: CASSIIRDALSPPQHF
J gene: TRBJ2-1; V gene: TRBV19; CDR3 protein: CASSKSGTSGRIIHNEQFF
J gene: TRBJ2-5; V gene: TRBV5-5; CDR3 protein: CASSLNSGVQETQYF
J gene: TRBJ2-7; V gene: TRBV7-2; CDR3 protein: CASSLGGTSGSFEQYF
J gene: TRBJ2-7; V gene: TRBV30; CDR3 protein: CAWSVGRTSGRSYEQYF
J gene: TRBJ2-5; V gene: TRBV5-8; CDR3 protein: CASGWGMETQYF
J gene: TRBJ1-4; V gene: TRBV4-2; CDR3 protein: CASSLIRGDGEKLFF
J gene: TRBJ2-5; V gene: TRBV7-3; CDR3 protein: CASSLTGAQETQYF
J gene: TRBJ2-7; V gene: TRBV5-1; CDR3 protein: CASSPRPSSGRVYEQYF